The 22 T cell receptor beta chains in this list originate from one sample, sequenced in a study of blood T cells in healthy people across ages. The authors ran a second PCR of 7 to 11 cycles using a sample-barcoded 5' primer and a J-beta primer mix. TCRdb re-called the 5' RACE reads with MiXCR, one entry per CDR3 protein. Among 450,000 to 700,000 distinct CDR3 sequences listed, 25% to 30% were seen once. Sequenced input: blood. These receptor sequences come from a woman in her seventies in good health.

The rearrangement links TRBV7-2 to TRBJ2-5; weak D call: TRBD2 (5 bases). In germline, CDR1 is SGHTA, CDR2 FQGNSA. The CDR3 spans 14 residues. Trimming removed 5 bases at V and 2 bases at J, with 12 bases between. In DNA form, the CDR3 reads TGTGCCAGCAGCCCAGCCGGGATACAAGAGACCCAGTACTTC. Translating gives CASSPAGIQETQYF.

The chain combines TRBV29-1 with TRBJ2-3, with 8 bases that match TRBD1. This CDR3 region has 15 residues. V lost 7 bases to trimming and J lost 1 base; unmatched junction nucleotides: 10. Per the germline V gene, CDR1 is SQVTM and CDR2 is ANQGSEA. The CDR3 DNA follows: TGCAGCGGCGCAGGGGGCGAGGTTGGCACAGATACGCAGTATTTT. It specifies CSGAGGEVGTDTQYF.

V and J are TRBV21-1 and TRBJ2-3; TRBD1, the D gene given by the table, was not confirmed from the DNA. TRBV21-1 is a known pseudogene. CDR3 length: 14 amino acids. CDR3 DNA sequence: TGTGCCAGCAGCCACGGGGGGGCGCAAGGCACGCAGTATTTT. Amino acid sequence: CASSHGGAQGTQYF.

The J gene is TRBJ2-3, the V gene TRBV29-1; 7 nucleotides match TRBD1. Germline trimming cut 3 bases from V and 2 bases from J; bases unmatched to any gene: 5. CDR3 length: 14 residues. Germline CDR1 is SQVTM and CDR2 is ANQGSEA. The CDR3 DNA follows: TGCAGCGTTGAGGTGGGACAGTACACAGATACGCAGTATTTT. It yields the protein CSVEVGQYTDTQYF.

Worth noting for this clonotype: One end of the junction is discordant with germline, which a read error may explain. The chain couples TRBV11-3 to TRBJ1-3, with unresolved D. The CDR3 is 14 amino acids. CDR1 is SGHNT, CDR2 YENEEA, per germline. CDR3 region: CVSNTGGSGNTIYF. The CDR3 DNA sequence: TGTGTCAGCAACACGGGAGGCTCTGGAAACACCATATATTTT. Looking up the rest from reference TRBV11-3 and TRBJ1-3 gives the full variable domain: EAGVVQSPRYKIIEKKQPVAFWCNPISGHNTLYWYLQNLGQGPELLIRYENEEAVDDSQLPKDRFSAERLKGVDSTLKIQPAELGDSAVYLCVSNTGGSGNTIYFGEGSWLTVV.

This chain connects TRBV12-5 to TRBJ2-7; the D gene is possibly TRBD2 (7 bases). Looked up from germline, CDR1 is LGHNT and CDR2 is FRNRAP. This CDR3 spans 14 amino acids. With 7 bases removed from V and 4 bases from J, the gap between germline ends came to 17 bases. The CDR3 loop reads CASEIGGGAYEQYF. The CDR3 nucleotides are TGTGCTAGTGAAATAGGGGGGGGAGCGTACGAGCAGTACTTC. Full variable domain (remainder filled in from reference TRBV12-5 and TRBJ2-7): DARVTQTPRHKVTEMGQEVTMRCQPILGHNTVFWYRQTMMQGLELLAYFRNRAPLDDSGMPKDRFSAEMPDATLATLKIQPSEPRDSAVYFCASEIGGGAYEQYFGPGTRLTVT.

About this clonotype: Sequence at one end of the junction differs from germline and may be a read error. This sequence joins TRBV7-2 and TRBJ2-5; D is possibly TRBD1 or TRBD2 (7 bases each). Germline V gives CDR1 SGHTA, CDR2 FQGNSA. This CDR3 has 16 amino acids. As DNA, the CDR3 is TGTGCCAGCAGCTTAGCTAGGGGAGGGGGCCAAGAGGCCCAGTACTTC. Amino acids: CASSLARGGGQEAQYF.

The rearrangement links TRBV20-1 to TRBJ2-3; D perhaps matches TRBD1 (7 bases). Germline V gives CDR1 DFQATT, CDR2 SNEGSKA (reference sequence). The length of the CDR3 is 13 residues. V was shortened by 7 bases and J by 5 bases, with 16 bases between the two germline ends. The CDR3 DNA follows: TGCAGTGTTAGTGGCAGGGGGGTAGATACGCAGTATTTT. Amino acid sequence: CSVSGRGVDTQYF.

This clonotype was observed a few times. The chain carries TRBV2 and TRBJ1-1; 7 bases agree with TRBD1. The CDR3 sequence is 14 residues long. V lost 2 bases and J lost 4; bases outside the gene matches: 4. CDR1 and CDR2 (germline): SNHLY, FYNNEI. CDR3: CASSELDRPTEAFF. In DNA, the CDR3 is TGTGCCAGCAGTGAATTGGACAGGCCCACTGAAGCTTTCTTT.

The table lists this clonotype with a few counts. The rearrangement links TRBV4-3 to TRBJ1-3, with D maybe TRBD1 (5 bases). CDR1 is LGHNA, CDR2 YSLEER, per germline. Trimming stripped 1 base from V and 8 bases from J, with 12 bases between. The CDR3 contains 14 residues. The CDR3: CASSQAPGLDTIYF. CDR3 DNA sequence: TGCGCCAGCAGCCAAGCCCCAGGGTTAGACACCATATATTTT.

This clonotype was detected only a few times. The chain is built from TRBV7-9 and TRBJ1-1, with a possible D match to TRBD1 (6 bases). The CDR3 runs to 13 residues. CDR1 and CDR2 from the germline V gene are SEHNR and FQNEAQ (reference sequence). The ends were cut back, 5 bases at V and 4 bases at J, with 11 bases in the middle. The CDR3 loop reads CASSQQGTTEAFF. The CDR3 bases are TGTGCCAGCAGCCAACAGGGTACCACTGAAGCTTTCTTT.

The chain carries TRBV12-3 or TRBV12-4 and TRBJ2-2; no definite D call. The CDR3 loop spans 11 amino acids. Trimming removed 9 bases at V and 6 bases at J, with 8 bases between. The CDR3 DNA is TGTGCCAGTCTAGTCGCCGGGGAGCTGTTTTTT. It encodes CASLVAGELFF.

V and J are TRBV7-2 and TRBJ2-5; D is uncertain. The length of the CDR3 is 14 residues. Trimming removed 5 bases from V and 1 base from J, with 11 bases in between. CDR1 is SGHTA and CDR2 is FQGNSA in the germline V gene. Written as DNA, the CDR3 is TGTGCCAGCAGCCGGATTGTGGCCCAAGAGACCCAGTACTTC. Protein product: CASSRIVAQETQYF.

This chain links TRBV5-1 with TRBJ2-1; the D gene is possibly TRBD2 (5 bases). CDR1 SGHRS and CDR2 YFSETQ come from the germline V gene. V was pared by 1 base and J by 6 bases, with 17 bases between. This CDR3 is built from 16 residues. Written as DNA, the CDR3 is TGCGCCAGCAGCTTGACGGCGGGCGAACCTTCCAATGAGCAGTTCTTC. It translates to CASSLTAGEPSNEQFF.

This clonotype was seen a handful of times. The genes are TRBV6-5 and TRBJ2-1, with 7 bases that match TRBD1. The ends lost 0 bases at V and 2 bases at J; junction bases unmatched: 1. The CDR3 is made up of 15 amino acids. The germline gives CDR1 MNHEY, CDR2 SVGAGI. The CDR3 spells CASSYSTGPYNEQFF. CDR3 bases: TGTGCCAGCAGTTACTCGACAGGGCCCTACAATGAGCAGTTCTTC.

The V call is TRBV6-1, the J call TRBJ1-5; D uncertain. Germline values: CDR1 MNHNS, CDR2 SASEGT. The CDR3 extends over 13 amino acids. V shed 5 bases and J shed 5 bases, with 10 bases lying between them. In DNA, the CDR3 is TGTGCCAGCAGTCCCCCAATTTATCAGCCCCAGCATTTT. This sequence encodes CASSPPIYQPQHF.

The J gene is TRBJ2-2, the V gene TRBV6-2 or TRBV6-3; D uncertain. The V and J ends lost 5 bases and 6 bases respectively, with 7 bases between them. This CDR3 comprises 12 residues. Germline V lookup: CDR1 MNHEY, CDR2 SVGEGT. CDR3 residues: CASSSFSGELFF. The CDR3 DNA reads TGTGCCAGCAGTAGCTTCTCCGGGGAGCTGTTTTTT.

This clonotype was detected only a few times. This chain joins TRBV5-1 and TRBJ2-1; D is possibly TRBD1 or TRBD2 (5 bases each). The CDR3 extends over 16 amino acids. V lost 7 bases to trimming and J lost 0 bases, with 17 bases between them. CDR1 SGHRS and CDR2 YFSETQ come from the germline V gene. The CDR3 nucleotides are TGCGCCAGCGGTCCGGGTTGGGGGAGCTCCTACAATGAGCAGTTCTTC. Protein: CASGPGWGSSYNEQFF.

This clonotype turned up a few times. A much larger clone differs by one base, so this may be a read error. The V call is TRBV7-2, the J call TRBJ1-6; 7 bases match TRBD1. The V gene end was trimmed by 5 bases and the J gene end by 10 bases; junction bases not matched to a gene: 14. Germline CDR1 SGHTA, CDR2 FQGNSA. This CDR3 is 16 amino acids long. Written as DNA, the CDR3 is TGTGCCAGCAGCCCACGAGAGGGGGCAGCGGGATCACCCCTCCACTTT. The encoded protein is CASSPREGAAGSPLHF. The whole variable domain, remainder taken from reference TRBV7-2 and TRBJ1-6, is GAGVSQSPSNKVTEKGKDVELRCDPISGHTALYWYRQSLGQGLEFLIYFQGNSAPDKSGLPSDRFSAERTGGSVSTLTIQRTQQEDSAVYLCASSPREGAAGSPLHFGNGTRLTVT.

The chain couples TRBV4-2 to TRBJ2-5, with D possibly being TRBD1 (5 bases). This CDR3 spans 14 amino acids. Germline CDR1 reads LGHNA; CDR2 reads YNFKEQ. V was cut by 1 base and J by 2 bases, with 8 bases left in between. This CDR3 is CASSQVRQQETQYF. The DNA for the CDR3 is TGTGCCAGCAGCCAAGTAAGACAGCAAGAGACCCAGTACTTC.

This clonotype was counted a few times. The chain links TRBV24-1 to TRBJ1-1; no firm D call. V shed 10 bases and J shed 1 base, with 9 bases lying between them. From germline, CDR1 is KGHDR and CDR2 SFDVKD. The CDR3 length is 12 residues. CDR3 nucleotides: TGTGCCACTTCAACCCGGAACACTGAAGCTTTCTTT. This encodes CATSTRNTEAFF.

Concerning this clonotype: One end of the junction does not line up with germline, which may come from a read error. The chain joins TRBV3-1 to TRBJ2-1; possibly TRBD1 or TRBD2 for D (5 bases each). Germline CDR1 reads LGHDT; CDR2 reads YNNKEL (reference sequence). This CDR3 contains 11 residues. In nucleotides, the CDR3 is TGTGCCAGCAGTCGAAGGGGAGAGCATTTCTTC. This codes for CASSRRGEHFF.